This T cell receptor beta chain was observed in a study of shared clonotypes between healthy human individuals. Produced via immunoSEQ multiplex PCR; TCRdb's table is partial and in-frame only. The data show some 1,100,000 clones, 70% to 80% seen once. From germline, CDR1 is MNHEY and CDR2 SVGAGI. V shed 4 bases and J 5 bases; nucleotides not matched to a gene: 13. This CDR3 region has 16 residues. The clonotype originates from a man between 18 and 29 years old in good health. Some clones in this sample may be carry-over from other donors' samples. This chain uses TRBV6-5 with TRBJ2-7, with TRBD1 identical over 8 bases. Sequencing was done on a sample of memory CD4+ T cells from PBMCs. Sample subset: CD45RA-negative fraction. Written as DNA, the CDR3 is TGTGCCAGCAGTTCCCCGCCAGGACAGGGCCCCCACGAGCAGTACTTC. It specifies CASSSPPGQGPHEQYF.